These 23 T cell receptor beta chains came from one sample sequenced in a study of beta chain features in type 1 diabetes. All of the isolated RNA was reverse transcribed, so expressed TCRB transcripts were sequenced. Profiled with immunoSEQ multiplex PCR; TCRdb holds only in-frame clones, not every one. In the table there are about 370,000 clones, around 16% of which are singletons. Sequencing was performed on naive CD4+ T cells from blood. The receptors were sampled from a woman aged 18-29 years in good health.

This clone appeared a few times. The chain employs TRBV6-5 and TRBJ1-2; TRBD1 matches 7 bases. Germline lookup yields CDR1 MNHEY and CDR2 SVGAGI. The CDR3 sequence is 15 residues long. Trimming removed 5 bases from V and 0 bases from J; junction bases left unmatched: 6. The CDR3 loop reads CASSKDRVPNYGYTF. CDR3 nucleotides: TGTGCCAGCAGTAAAGACAGGGTCCCTAACTATGGCTACACCTTC.

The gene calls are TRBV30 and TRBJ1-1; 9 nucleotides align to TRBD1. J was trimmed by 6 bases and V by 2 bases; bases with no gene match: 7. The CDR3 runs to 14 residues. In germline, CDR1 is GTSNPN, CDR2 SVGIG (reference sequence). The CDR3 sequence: CAWSFRQGVSEAFF. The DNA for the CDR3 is TGTGCCTGGAGTTTCCGACAGGGGGTCTCTGAAGCTTTCTTT.

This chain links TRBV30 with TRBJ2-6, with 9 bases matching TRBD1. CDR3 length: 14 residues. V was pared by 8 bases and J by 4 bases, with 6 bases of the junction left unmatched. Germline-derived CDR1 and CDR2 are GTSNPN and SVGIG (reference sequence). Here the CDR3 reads CARDRDPGANVLTF. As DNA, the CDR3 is TGTGCCCGGGACAGGGACCCCGGGGCCAACGTCCTGACTTTC.

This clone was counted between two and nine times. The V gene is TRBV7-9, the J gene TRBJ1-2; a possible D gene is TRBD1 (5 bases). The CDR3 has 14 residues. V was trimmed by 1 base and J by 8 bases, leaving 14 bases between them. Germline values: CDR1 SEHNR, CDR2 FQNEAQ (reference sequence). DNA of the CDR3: TGTGCCAGCAGCTTAGGACCGACAGCCATGGGCTACACCTTC. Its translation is CASSLGPTAMGYTF.

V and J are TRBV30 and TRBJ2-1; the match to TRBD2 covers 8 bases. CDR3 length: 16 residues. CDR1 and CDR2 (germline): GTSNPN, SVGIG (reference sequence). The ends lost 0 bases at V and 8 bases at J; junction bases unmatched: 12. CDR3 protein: CAWSVNGRGFGDEQFF. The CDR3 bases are TGTGCCTGGAGTGTAAACGGGAGGGGGTTTGGGGATGAGCAGTTCTTC.

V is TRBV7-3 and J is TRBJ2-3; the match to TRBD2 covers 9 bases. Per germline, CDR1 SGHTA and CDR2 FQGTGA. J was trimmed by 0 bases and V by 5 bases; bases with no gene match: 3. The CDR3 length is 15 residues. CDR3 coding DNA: TGTGCCAGCAGCCTAGCGGGGCCGAGCACAGATACGCAGTATTTT. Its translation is CASSLAGPSTDTQYF.

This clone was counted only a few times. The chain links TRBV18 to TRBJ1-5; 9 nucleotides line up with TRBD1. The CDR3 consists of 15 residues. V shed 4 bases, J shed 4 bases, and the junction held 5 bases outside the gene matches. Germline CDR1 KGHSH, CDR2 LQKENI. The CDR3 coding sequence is TGTGCCAGCTCACTAGGGACAGGGACGAATCAGCCCCAGCATTTT. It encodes CASSLGTGTNQPQHF.

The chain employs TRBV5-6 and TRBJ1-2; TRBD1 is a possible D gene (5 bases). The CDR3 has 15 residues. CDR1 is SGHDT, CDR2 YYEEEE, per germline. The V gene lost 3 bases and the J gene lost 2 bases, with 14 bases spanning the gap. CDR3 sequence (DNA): TGTGCCAGCAGCTCCTGGACGGCAGGGAACTATGGCTACACCTTC. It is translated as CASSSWTAGNYGYTF.

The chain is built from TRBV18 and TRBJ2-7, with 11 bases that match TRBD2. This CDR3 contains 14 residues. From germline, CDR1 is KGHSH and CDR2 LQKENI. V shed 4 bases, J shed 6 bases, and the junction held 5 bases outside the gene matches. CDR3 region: CASSQLAGVGEQYF. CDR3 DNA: TGTGCCAGCTCACAACTAGCGGGAGTAGGCGAGCAGTACTTC.

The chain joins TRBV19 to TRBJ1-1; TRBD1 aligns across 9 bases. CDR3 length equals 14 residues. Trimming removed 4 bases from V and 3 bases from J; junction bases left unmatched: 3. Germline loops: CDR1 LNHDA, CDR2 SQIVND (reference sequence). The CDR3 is CASSKDRGDTEAFF. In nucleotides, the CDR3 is TGTGCCAGTAGTAAGGACAGGGGAGACACTGAAGCTTTCTTT.

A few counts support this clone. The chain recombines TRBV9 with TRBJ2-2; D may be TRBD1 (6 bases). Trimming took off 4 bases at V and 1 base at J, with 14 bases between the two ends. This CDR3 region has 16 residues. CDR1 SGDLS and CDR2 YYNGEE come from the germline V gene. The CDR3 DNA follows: TGTGCCAGCAGCTCCCGACAGACAGGGAACACCGGGGAGCTGTTTTTT. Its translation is CASSSRQTGNTGELFF.

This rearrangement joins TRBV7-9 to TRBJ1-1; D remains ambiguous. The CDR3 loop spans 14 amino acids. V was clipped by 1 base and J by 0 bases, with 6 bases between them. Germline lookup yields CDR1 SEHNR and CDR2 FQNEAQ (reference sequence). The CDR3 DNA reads TGTGCCAGCAGCTTAGTAGTAGTGAACACTGAAGCTTTCTTT. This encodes CASSLVVVNTEAFF.

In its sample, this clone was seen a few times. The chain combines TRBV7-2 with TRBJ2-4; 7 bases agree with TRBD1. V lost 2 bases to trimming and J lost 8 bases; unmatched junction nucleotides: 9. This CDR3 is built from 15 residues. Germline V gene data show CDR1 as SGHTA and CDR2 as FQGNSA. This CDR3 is CASSLQGQGVDIQYF. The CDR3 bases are TGTGCCAGCAGCTTACAAGGGCAGGGGGTGGACATTCAGTACTTC. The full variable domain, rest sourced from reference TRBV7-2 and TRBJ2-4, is GAGVSQSPSNKVTEKGKDVELRCDPISGHTALYWYRQSLGQGLEFLIYFQGNSAPDKSGLPSDRFSAERTGGSVSTLTIQRTQQEDSAVYLCASSLQGQGVDIQYFGAGTRLSVL.

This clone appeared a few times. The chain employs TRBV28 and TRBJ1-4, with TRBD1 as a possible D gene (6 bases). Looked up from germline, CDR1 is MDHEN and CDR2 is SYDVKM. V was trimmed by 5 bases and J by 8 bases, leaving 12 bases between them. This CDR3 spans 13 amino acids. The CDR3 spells CASSTGPNEKLFF. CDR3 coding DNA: TGTGCCAGCAGTACAGGGCCGAACGAAAAACTGTTTTTT.

The CDR3 loop is CASSQDGSDPSYEQYF. The CDR3 bases are TGCGCCAGCAGCCAAGATGGCAGCGATCCCTCCTACGAGCAGTACTTC. The V call is TRBV4-3, the J call TRBJ2-7; D not resolved. The CDR3 loop spans 16 amino acids. Looked up from germline, CDR1 is LGHNA and CDR2 is YSLEER. V was pared by 0 bases and J by 0 bases, with 12 bases between.

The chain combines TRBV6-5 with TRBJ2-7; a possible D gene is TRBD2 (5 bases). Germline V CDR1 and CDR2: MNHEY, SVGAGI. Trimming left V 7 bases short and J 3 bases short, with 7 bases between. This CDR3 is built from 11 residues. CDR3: CASKRDYEQYF. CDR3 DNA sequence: TGTGCCAGCAAACGGGACTACGAGCAGTACTTC.

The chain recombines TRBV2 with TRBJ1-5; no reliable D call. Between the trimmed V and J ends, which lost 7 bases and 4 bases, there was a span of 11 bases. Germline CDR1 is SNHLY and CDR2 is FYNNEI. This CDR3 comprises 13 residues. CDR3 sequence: CASTRGRNQPQHF. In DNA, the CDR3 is TGTGCCAGCACCAGAGGGAGGAATCAGCCCCAGCATTTT.

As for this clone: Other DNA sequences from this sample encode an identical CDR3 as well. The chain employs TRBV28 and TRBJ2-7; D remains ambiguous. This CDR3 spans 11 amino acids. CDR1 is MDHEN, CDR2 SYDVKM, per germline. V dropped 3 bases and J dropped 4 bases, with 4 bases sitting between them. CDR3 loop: CASSLTYEQYF. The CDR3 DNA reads TGTGCCAGCAGTTTGACTTACGAGCAGTACTTC.

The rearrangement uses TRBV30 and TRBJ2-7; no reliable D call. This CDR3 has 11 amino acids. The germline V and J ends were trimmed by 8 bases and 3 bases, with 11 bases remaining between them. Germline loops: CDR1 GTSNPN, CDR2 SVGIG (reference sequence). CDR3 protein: CAGNDIYEQYF. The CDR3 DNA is TGTGCCGGGAATGACATCTACGAGCAGTACTTC.

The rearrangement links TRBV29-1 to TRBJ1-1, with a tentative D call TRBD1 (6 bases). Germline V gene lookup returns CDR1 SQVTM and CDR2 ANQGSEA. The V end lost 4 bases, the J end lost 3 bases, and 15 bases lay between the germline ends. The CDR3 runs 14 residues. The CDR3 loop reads CSVGLGGRYTEAFF. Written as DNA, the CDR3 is TGCAGCGTTGGCTTAGGGGGACGGTACACTGAAGCTTTCTTT.

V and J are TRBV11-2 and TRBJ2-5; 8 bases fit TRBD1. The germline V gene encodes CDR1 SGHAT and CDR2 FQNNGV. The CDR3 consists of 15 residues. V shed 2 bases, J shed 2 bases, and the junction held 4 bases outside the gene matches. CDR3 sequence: CASSLSWTGQETQYF. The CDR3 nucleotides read TGTGCCAGCAGCTTATCGTGGACAGGGCAAGAGACCCAGTACTTC. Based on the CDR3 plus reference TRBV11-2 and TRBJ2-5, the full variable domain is EAGVAQSPRYKIIEKRQSVAFWCNPISGHATLYWYQQILGQGPKLLIQFQNNGVVDDSQLPKDRFSAERLKGVDSTLKIQPAKLEDSAVYLCASSLSWTGQETQYFGPGTRLLVL.

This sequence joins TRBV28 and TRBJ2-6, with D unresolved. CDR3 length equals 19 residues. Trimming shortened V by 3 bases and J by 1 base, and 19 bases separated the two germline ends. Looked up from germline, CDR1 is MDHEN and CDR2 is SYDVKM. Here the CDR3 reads CASSFSNGRYFSGANVLTF. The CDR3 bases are TGTGCCAGCAGTTTTTCAAACGGCAGGTACTTTTCTGGGGCCAACGTCCTGACTTTC.

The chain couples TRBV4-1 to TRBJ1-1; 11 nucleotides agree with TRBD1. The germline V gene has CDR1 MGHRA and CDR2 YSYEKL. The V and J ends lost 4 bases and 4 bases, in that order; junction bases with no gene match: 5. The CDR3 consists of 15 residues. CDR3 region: CASSPGQGASTEAFF. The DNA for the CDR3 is TGCGCCAGCAGCCCAGGACAGGGGGCGAGCACTGAAGCTTTCTTT.